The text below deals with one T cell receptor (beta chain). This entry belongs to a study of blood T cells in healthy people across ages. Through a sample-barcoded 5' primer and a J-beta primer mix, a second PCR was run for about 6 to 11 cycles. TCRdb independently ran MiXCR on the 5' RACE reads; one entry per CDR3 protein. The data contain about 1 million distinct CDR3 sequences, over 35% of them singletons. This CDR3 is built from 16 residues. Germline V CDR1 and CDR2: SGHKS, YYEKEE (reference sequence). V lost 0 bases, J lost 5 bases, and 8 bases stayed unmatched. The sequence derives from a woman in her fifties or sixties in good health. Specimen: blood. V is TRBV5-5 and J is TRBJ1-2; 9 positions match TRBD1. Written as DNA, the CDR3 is TGTGCCAGCAGCTTGGGCATGGGACAGGGAGGATATGGCTACACCTTC. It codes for CASSLGMGQGGYGYTF. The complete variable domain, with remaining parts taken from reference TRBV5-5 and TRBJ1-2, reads DAGVTQSPTHLIKTRGQQVTLRCSPISGHKSVSWYQQVLGQGPQFIFQYYEKEERGRGNFPDRFSARQFPNYSSELNVNALLLGDSALYLCASSLGMGQGGYGYTFGSGTRLTVV.